This TCR beta chain was profiled in a study of T cells in Graves' hyperthyroidism and ophthalmopathy. Study-wide results and limits: Ophthalmopathy onset followed model prediction by a median about 6.5 months. Among thyroid clonotypes expanded above 0.001, most also appeared in blood.

Amplified regions were TCR beta CDR3 sequences from RNA transcripts. The study used the HTBI primer set for a first-round RT-PCR of the TCR CDR3. TCRdb passed the multiplex PCR reads through MiXCR, listing each CDR3 protein once. The sample contains roughly 740,000 distinct CDR3 sequences, approximately 16% of which appear only once. A lack of ophthalmopathy progression within 18 months defined stable Graves' hyperthyroidism. Clinical symptoms, serum thyroxine, TRAb, thyroid ultrasound and orbital computed tomography informed diagnoses. This clonotype was found many times. The antigen remains undetermined. Sequences were obtained from blood. The receptor's source is a young man with Graves' hyperthyroidism.

This CDR3 is CASSYSRTAYEQYF. Here the CDR3 DNA reads TGTGCCAGCAGTTACTCTAGGACAGCCTACGAGCAGTACTTC. V gene TRBV6-5 combines with J gene TRBJ2-7; a weak D match, TRBD1 (6 bases). The CDR3 sequence is 14 residues long. The V gene lost 0 bases and the J gene lost 2 bases, with 8 bases spanning the gap. Germline CDR1 and CDR2: MNHEY and SVGAGI.